These 22 T cell receptor beta chains originate from one sample sequenced in a study of T cell responses to AZD1222 COVID-19 vaccine. The table came from immunoSEQ multiplex PCR; TCRdb's copy has only in-frame clones and leaves some out. The sample shows about 120,000 clones, about 88% of them seen only once. Specimen: peripheral blood, collected on day 0 of AZD1222 vaccination. These receptors all stem from an adult in good health.

V usage is TRBV3-1 (or the pseudogene TRBV3-2) and J usage is TRBJ1-1; no reliable D call. V gave up 1 base and J gave up 3 bases, with 6 bases separating them. Germline assignment: CDR1 LGHDT and CDR2 YNNKEL (reference sequence). CDR3 length: 13 amino acids. CDR3 protein: CASSQVWDTEAFF. The CDR3 coding sequence is TGTGCCAGCAGCCAAGTCTGGGACACTGAAGCTTTCTTT.

The chain is built from TRBV15 and TRBJ1-4; 8 bases are shared with TRBD1. This CDR3 region has 15 residues. Unmatched junction bases numbered 7, after V lost 3 bases and J lost 7 bases. Germline CDR1 and CDR2: LNHNV and YYDKDF (reference sequence). The chain's CDR3 is CATSRYSGGGEKLFF. In nucleotides, the CDR3 is TGTGCCACCAGCAGGTACTCAGGGGGCGGTGAAAAACTGTTTTTT. Full variable domain (missing parts from reference TRBV15 and TRBJ1-4): DAMVIQNPRYQVTQFGKPVTLSCSQTLNHNVMYWYQQKSSQAPKLLFHYYDKDFNNEADTPDNFQSRRPNTSFCFLDIRSPGLGDTAMYLCATSRYSGGGEKLFFGSGTQLSVL.

The V and J genes are TRBV5-4 and TRBJ2-2; the D is unclear. Germline loops: CDR1 SGHNT, CDR2 YYREEE (reference sequence). CDR3 size: 13 residues. V was pared by 0 bases and J by 5 bases, with 5 bases between. The CDR3 coding sequence is TGTGCCAGCAGCTTGGACAGAACCGGGGAGCTGTTTTTT. This gives the protein CASSLDRTGELFF. The variable domain in full, completed from reference TRBV5-4 and TRBJ2-2, reads ETGVTQSPTHLIKTRGQQVTLRCSSQSGHNTVSWYQQALGQGPQFIFQYYREEENGRGNFPPRFSGLQFPNYSSELNVNALELDDSALYLCASSLDRTGELFFGEGSRLTVL.

J is TRBJ2-1 and V is TRBV24-1; 10 bases are shared with TRBD1. Trimming took 5 bases from V and 5 from J; bases not matched to a gene: 8. CDR3 length: 16 residues. Per the germline V gene, CDR1 is KGHDR and CDR2 is SFDVKD. For the CDR3, the DNA is TGTGCCACCAGTGCCCCGGACAGGGGGTACCACAATGAGCAGTTCTTC. It is translated as CATSAPDRGYHNEQFF.

The chain combines TRBV6-5 with TRBJ1-6, with 8 nucleotides matching TRBD1. Trimming removed 6 bases from V and 9 bases from J; junction bases left unmatched: 4. Looked up from germline, CDR1 is MNHEY and CDR2 is SVGAGI. The CDR3 covers 13 residues. Here the CDR3 reads CASRGQGISPLHF. The DNA of the CDR3 is TGTGCCAGCAGAGGACAGGGAATTTCACCCCTCCACTTT.

This sequence joins TRBV5-7 and TRBJ2-1; D gene unclear. TRBV5-7 is reported as an ORF; its role is uncertain. The CDR3 sequence is 14 residues long. Trimming pared 4 bases from V and 0 bases from J, leaving 8 bases between. The CDR3 region is CASSACGSYNEQFF. The CDR3, as DNA: TGTGCCAGCAGCGCCTGCGGCTCCTACAATGAGCAGTTCTTC.

This clone was seen once. This chain uses TRBV29-1 with TRBJ1-1; D is undetermined. This CDR3 region has 13 residues. The germline V and J ends were trimmed by 4 bases and 0 bases, with 9 bases remaining between them. Germline assignment: CDR1 SQVTM and CDR2 ANQGSEA. This CDR3 reads CSVGGRVNTEAFF. The CDR3 nucleotides read TGCAGCGTTGGTGGGCGGGTGAACACTGAAGCTTTCTTT.

This sequence joins TRBV7-3 and TRBJ1-2, with 9 positions matching TRBD1. The V segment lost 5 bases and the J segment 5 bases; nucleotides outside the gene matches: 9. CDR1 and CDR2 (germline): SGHTA, FQGTGA. CDR3 length: 15 residues. The CDR3 here is CASSLGQGRVYGYTF. In DNA form, the CDR3 reads TGTGCCAGCAGCCTAGGACAGGGGAGAGTTTATGGCTACACCTTC.

V usage is TRBV28 and J usage is TRBJ2-3, with 11 positions matching TRBD2. CDR1 is MDHEN, CDR2 SYDVKM, per germline. This CDR3 region has 15 residues. The J segment lost 2 bases and the V segment lost 5 bases, leaving 3 bases of the junction unmatched. The CDR3, as DNA: TGTGCCAGCAGTCCGGGACTAGCGGTCACAGATACGCAGTATTTT. Translated, it gives CASSPGLAVTDTQYF.

V and J are TRBV18 and TRBJ1-4; D is ambiguous. Germline V gene lookup returns CDR1 KGHSH and CDR2 LQKENI. The CDR3 extends over 13 amino acids. V lost 0 bases to trimming and J lost 5 bases, with 4 bases between them. The CDR3 bases are TGTGCCAGCTCACCACCCTCAAATGAAAAACTGTTTTTT. Its translation is CASSPPSNEKLFF.

The chain recombines TRBV10-3 with TRBJ2-5; D may be TRBD2 (6 bases). This CDR3 contains 17 residues. The germline V gene encodes CDR1 ENHRY and CDR2 SYGVKD. V was trimmed by 5 bases and J by 10 bases, leaving 29 bases between them. The CDR3 nucleotides read TGTGCCATCAGTTTGGGTGGAGGGATCGGAAGATCTGGGGACCAGTACTTC. It codes for CAISLGGGIGRSGDQYF.

The chain links TRBV6-1 to TRBJ1-5, with TRBD1 as a possible D gene (5 bases). CDR1 MNHNS and CDR2 SASEGT come from the germline V gene. The germline V and J ends were trimmed by 2 bases and 0 bases, with 26 bases remaining between them. The CDR3 contains 21 residues. Written as DNA, the CDR3 is TGTGCCAGCAGTGAATTTACCGGGTGGCAGGGCCTACTTGGTAGCAATCAGCCCCAGCATTTT. It is translated as CASSEFTGWQGLLGSNQPQHF.

This clone has a handful of counts. Written as DNA, the CDR3 is TGCGCCAGCAGCCAGGTTTCCCGGGGCTCTGGGGCCAACGTCCTGACTTTC. Encoded protein: CASSQVSRGSGANVLTF. V usage is TRBV4-1 and J usage is TRBJ2-6; weak D call: TRBD2 (5 bases). Germline CDR1 and CDR2: MGHRA and YSYEKL. The CDR3 has 17 residues. V lost 3 bases, J lost 0 bases, and 12 bases lay in between.

This clone was seen a few times. This chain links TRBV5-1 with TRBJ1-1; D unclear. Trimming cost V 0 bases and J 3 bases, with 0 bases left between them. This CDR3 has 11 residues. CDR1 and CDR2 (germline): SGHRS, YFSETQ. The CDR3 reads CASSLDTEAFF. As DNA, the CDR3 is TGCGCCAGCAGCTTGGACACTGAAGCTTTCTTT.

J is TRBJ1-5 and V is TRBV15, with a weak D call TRBD1 (5 bases). The ends were cut back, 2 bases at V and 0 bases at J, with 11 bases in the middle. Germline CDR1 is LNHNV and CDR2 is YYDKDF (reference sequence). The CDR3 has 16 residues. In DNA, the CDR3 is TGTGCCACCAGCAGACGAGGGGACTATAGCAATCAGCCCCAGCATTTT. Its protein is CATSRRGDYSNQPQHF. The full variable domain, with the rest looked up from reference TRBV15 and TRBJ1-5, is DAMVIQNPRYQVTQFGKPVTLSCSQTLNHNVMYWYQQKSSQAPKLLFHYYDKDFNNEADTPDNFQSRRPNTSFCFLDIRSPGLGDTAMYLCATSRRGDYSNQPQHFGDGTRLSIL.

The chain combines TRBV10-3 with TRBJ2-1; D tentatively fits TRBD1 or TRBD2 (6 bases each). CDR3 length equals 12 residues. Germline V CDR1 and CDR2: ENHRY, SYGVKD. V was trimmed by 6 bases and J by 8 bases, leaving 11 bases between them. The chain's CDR3 is CAIRAGGDEQFF. The CDR3 DNA is TGTGCCATCAGGGCCGGGGGCGATGAGCAGTTCTTC.

The chain is built from TRBV7-9 and TRBJ1-1, with TRBD1 as a possible D gene (6 bases). This CDR3 is 16 amino acids long. Trimming cost V 9 bases and J 1 base, with 21 bases left between them. Germline CDR1 SEHNR, CDR2 FQNEAQ (reference sequence). Written as DNA, the CDR3 is TGTGCCAGTGAACCCGGGACATTCTATGGGAACACTGAAGCTTTCTTT. Translation: CASEPGTFYGNTEAFF.

The rearrangement uses TRBV13 and TRBJ1-2, with 7 bases lining up with TRBD1. Germline-derived CDR1 and CDR2 are PRHDT and FYEKMQ (reference sequence). The CDR3 has 17 residues. V dropped 2 bases and J dropped 9; count of bases not matched to a gene: 18. The CDR3 reads CASSLRAAGQSLRSYTF. As DNA, the CDR3 is TGTGCCAGCAGCTTAAGGGCAGCGGGACAGTCCCTCAGGAGCTACACCTTC. Drawing the rest from reference TRBV13 and TRBJ1-2, the complete variable domain is AAGVIQSPRHLIKEKRETATLKCYPIPRHDTVYWYQQGPGQDPQFLISFYEKMQSDKGSIPDRFSAQQFSDYHSELNMSSLELGDSALYFCASSLRAAGQSLRSYTFGSGTRLTVV.

The chain employs TRBV7-9 and TRBJ1-3, with unresolved D. V lost 2 bases and J 7 bases, leaving 6 bases between the germline ends. This CDR3 has 12 residues. Germline CDR1 reads SEHNR; CDR2 reads FQNEAQ (reference sequence). This CDR3 is CASSLQRNTIYF. CDR3 sequence (DNA): TGTGCCAGCAGCTTACAGAGGAACACCATATATTTT.

This chain connects TRBV10-3 to TRBJ2-5, with 15 bases that match TRBD2. The CDR3 is made up of 18 amino acids. Germline assignment: CDR1 ENHRY and CDR2 SYGVKD. The J segment lost 4 bases and the V segment lost 6 bases, leaving 12 bases of the junction unmatched. CDR3 DNA: TGTGCCATCAGCGACGGGACTAGCGGGAGGAAAAGGAGAGAGACCCAGTACTTC. This gives the protein CAISDGTSGRKRRETQYF.

The rearrangement uses TRBV6-1 and TRBJ2-7; 10 bases map to TRBD2. The V and J ends lost 4 bases and 2 bases, in that order; junction bases with no gene match: 11. There are 17 residues in the CDR3. Germline-derived CDR1 and CDR2 are MNHNS and SASEGT. CDR3 DNA sequence: TGTGCCAGCAGTGTCGGACTAGCGGAGAGGGGAGCCTACGAGCAGTACTTC. This encodes CASSVGLAERGAYEQYF.

The chain combines TRBV10-3 with TRBJ1-5; the D gene is possibly TRBD1 (5 bases). V dropped 2 bases and J dropped 4 bases, with 9 bases sitting between them. The CDR3 contains 14 residues. The germline gives CDR1 ENHRY, CDR2 SYGVKD. CDR3 sequence reads: CAISEDSPNQPQHF. CDR3 bases: TGTGCCATCAGTGAGGACAGTCCAAATCAGCCCCAGCATTTT.